These 17 T cell receptor beta chains were sequenced from one sample in a study of T cell responses to AZD1222 COVID-19 vaccine. This table comes from immunoSEQ multiplex PCR, and its TCRdb copy is limited to in-frame clones, with some not included. This sample carries over 110,000 clones, around 90% of them seen once, and the ten largest clones take less than 7%. Here the sequenced sample was peripheral blood, taken on day 0 of AZD1222 vaccination. Source of these receptors: an adult in good health.

J is TRBJ2-3 and V is TRBV29-1; weak D call: TRBD1 (6 bases). This CDR3 has 14 residues. The germline V gene has CDR1 SQVTM and CDR2 ANQGSEA. V was trimmed by 7 bases and J by 2 bases, leaving 16 bases between them. The CDR3 bases are TGCAGCGAAAAATTCAGGACAGTCACAGATACGCAGTATTTT. It is translated as CSEKFRTVTDTQYF.

The V and J genes are TRBV6-2 or TRBV6-3 and TRBJ1-4; D gene ambiguous. Between the trimmed V and J ends, which lost 2 bases and 1 base, there was a span of 11 bases. The CDR3 runs 16 residues. The V gene's germline CDR1 is MNHEY and CDR2 SVGEGT. The CDR3 sequence: CASSYRYGKTNEKLFF. As DNA, the CDR3 is TGTGCCAGCAGTTACCGTTACGGGAAAACTAATGAAAAACTGTTTTTT.

V usage is TRBV14 and J usage is TRBJ2-6; TRBD1 might be the D (6 bases). The V gene's germline CDR1 is SGHDN and CDR2 FVKESK. The CDR3 length is 18 residues. V was pared by 1 base and J by 2 bases, with 15 bases between. For the CDR3, the DNA is TGTGCCAGCAGCCAAGGTGGCAGGGGAAGAACTGGGGCCAACGTCCTGACTTTC. It is translated as CASSQGGRGRTGANVLTF. Together with reference TRBV14 and TRBJ2-6, the CDR3 gives the full variable domain: EAGVTQFPSHSVIEKGQTVTLRCDPISGHDNLYWYRRVMGKEIKFLLHFVKESKQDESGMPNNRFLAERTGGTYSTLKVQPAELEDSGVYFCASSQGGRGRTGANVLTFGAGSRLTVL.

This clone appeared a single time. The junction does not match germline at one end; this may be a read error. The chain combines TRBV5-1 with TRBJ1-6; TRBD1 matches at 10 bases. This CDR3 has 15 amino acids. Germline CDR1 SGHRS, CDR2 YFSETQ. CDR3 nucleotide sequence: TGCGCCAGCAGCGCTGGCGGGACAGGGGTCCCCACTTTGAACTTT. Its protein is CASSAGGTGVPTLNF.

This clone has a handful of counts. This chain links TRBV13 with TRBJ1-5, with D uncertain. This CDR3 spans 12 amino acids. Germline V gene data show CDR1 as PRHDT and CDR2 as FYEKMQ (reference sequence). Deletions cut 2 bases from V and 4 bases from J, with 3 bases between. This CDR3 is CASSLPNQPQHF. The DNA for the CDR3 is TGTGCCAGCAGCTTACCTAATCAGCCCCAGCATTTT.

The chain links TRBV19 to TRBJ2-3, with 14 bases identical to TRBD2. V was clipped by 6 bases and J by 6 bases; unmatched bases: 8. CDR1 LNHDA and CDR2 SQIVND come from the germline V gene (reference sequence). The CDR3 has 16 amino acids. The CDR3 DNA sequence: TGTGCCAGTAGACCCTTGGGACTAGCGGGAGTGGATACGCAGTATTTT. Amino acids: CASRPLGLAGVDTQYF. Supplemented by reference TRBV19 and TRBJ2-3, the full variable domain reads DGGITQSPKYLFRKEGQNVTLSCEQNLNHDAMYWYRQDPGQGLRLIYYSQIVNDFQKGDIAEGYSVSREKKESFPLTVTSAQKNPTAFYLCASRPLGLAGVDTQYFGPGTRLTVL.

The chain couples TRBV10-3 to TRBJ1-3; TRBD1 is a possible D gene (5 bases). V dropped 8 bases and J dropped 2 bases, with 16 bases sitting between them. The CDR3 covers 15 residues. Germline CDR1 ENHRY, CDR2 SYGVKD. The CDR3 here is CAISPPGGAGNTIYF. The CDR3 bases are TGTGCCATCTCCCCCCCTGGGGGGGCTGGAAACACCATATATTTT.

CDR3 loop: CASIQGRNTEAFF. The CDR3 DNA is TGTGCCAGCATCCAGGGCCGGAACACTGAAGCTTTCTTT. The J gene is TRBJ1-1, the V gene TRBV6-5; TRBD1 might be the D (5 bases). CDR3 size: 13 residues. Looked up from germline, CDR1 is MNHEY and CDR2 is SVGAGI. Trimming pared 7 bases from V and 1 base from J, leaving 10 bases between.

J is TRBJ2-1 and V is TRBV28; no definite D call. Trimming pared 4 bases from V and 0 bases from J, leaving 13 bases between. CDR1 is MDHEN, CDR2 SYDVKM, per germline. This CDR3 comprises 16 residues. CDR3 amino acids: CASSSPTPSSYNEQFF. CDR3 nucleotide sequence: TGTGCCAGCAGTTCCCCGACCCCGAGCTCCTACAATGAGCAGTTCTTC.

The rearrangement links TRBV7-2 to TRBJ1-5; a possible D gene is TRBD1 (5 bases). The V gene lost 2 bases and the J gene lost 6 bases, with 11 bases spanning the gap. The CDR3 has 14 amino acids. Per the germline V gene, CDR1 is SGHTA and CDR2 is FQGNSA. The CDR3 spells CASSLYRDGQPQHF. The CDR3 nucleotides are TGTGCCAGCAGCTTATATCGGGACGGTCAGCCCCAGCATTTT.

This chain connects TRBV5-4 to TRBJ2-7; D possibly uses TRBD1 or TRBD2 (5 bases each). There are 16 residues in the CDR3. Looked up from germline, CDR1 is SGHNT and CDR2 is YYREEE (reference sequence). Trimming removed 2 bases from V and 0 bases from J, with 15 bases in between. CDR3 protein: CASSLDGTGSSYEQYF. In nucleotides, the CDR3 is TGTGCCAGCAGCTTAGACGGGACGGGTAGCTCCTACGAGCAGTACTTC.

The chain employs TRBV11-1 and TRBJ2-3, with TRBD2 as a possible D gene (5 bases). With 0 bases removed from V and 11 bases from J, the gap between germline ends came to 15 bases. Germline loops: CDR1 SGHAT, CDR2 FQDESV (reference sequence). The CDR3 consists of 14 residues. In DNA form, the CDR3 reads TGTGCCAGCAGCTTAGCTTTACCCCGGGAAGAGCAGTATTTT. This sequence encodes CASSLALPREEQYF. Supplemented by reference TRBV11-1 and TRBJ2-3, the full variable domain reads EAEVAQSPRYKITEKSQAVAFWCDPISGHATLYWYRQILGQGPELLVQFQDESVVDDSQLPKDRFSAERLKGVDSTLKIQPAELGDSAMYLCASSLALPREEQYFGPGTRLTVL.

The rearrangement links TRBV9 to TRBJ2-7, with 8 nucleotides matching TRBD2. Germline trimming cut 2 bases from V and 2 bases from J; bases unmatched to any gene: 6. The CDR3 contains 15 residues. CDR1 and CDR2 (germline): SGDLS, YYNGEE. The CDR3 loop is CASSVEAGVAYEQYF. In nucleotides, the CDR3 is TGTGCCAGCAGCGTTGAAGCGGGAGTGGCCTACGAGCAGTACTTC.

J is TRBJ1-6 and V is TRBV4-2; no clear D. Trimming cost V 1 base and J 8 bases, with 12 bases left between them. Germline CDR1 and CDR2: LGHNA and YNFKEQ. The CDR3 loop spans 15 amino acids. The CDR3 region is CASSQGLGFHSPLHF. The DNA of the CDR3 is TGTGCCAGCAGCCAAGGTTTAGGGTTTCATTCACCCCTCCACTTT.

The V gene is TRBV7-7, the J gene TRBJ2-2; TRBD1 aligns across 7 bases. Germline-derived CDR1 and CDR2 are SSHAT and FNYEAQ (reference sequence). The junction had 5 bases not matched to a gene; V was cut back by 5 bases and J by 2 bases. This CDR3 contains 15 residues. In DNA form, the CDR3 reads TGTGCCAGCAGCCGGACAGGCGGAAACACCGGGGAGCTGTTTTTT. It yields the protein CASSRTGGNTGELFF.

The J gene is TRBJ2-4, the V gene TRBV6-1, with D possibly being TRBD1 or TRBD2 (5 bases each). The V gene lost 1 base and the J gene lost 1 base, with 17 bases spanning the gap. The germline V gene encodes CDR1 MNHNS and CDR2 SASEGT. The CDR3 covers 18 residues. The CDR3 reads CASSEDGPGPGAKNIQYF. CDR3 DNA sequence: TGTGCCAGCAGTGAAGATGGTCCGGGACCTGGGGCCAAAAACATTCAGTACTTC.

The rearrangement joins TRBV28 to TRBJ2-1; 10 bases align to TRBD2. This CDR3 region has 17 residues. The trim removed 7 bases at V and 4 bases at J, leaving 13 bases unmatched. The germline V gene has CDR1 MDHEN and CDR2 SYDVKM. CDR3 coding DNA: TGTGCCAGCAATCCGGTAGCGGGAGGACCTATATACAATGAGCAGTTCTTC. It specifies CASNPVAGGPIYNEQFF.